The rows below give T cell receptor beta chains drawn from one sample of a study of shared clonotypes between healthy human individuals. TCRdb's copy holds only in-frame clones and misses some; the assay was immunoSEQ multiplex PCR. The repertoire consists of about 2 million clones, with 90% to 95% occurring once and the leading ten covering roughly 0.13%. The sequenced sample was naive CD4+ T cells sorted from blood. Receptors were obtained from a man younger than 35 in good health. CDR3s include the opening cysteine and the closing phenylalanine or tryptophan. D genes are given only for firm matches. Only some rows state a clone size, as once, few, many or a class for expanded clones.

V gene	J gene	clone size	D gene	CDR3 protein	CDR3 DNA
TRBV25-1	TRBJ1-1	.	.	CASSEFEGVGTEAFF	TGTGCCAGCAGTGAATTCGAAGGGGTAGGGACTGAAGCTTTCTTT
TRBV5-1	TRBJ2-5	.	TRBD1	CASATGDSLETQYF	TGCGCCAGCGCAACAGGGGATTCCCTTGAGACCCAGTACTTC
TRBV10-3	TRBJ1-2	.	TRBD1	CAISVGGHGGTVTYNYGYTF	TGTGCCATCAGTGTAGGGGGCCATGGCGGGACAGTGACTTATAACTATGGCTACACCTTC
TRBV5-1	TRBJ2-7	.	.	CASSLESGRYEQYF	TGCGCCAGCAGCTTGGAGTCAGGGAGGTACGAGCAGTACTTC
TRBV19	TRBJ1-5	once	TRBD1	CASSIEGQKHQPQHF	TGTGCCAGTAGTATAGAGGGACAGAAGCATCAGCCCCAGCATTTT
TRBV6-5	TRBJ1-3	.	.	CASTSLIGNTIYF	TGTGCCAGCACCTCTTTAATCGGAAACACCATATATTTT
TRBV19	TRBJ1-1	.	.	CASSIEGNWGTEAFF	TGTGCCAGTAGTATAGAGGGAAACTGGGGGACTGAAGCTTTCTTT
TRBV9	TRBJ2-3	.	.	CASSPTQRAGRAPDTQYF	TGTGCCAGCAGCCCCACCCAAAGGGCAGGGCGAGCCCCAGATACGCAGTATTTT
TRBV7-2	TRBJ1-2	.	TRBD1	CASSLNNIRGNYGYTF	TGTGCCAGCAGCCTCAATAACATCAGGGGGAACTATGGCTACACCTTC
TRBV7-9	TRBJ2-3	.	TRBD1	CASSRDRVIDTQYF	TGTGCCAGCAGCCGGGACAGGGTGATAGATACGCAGTATTTT
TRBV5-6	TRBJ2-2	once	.	CASSWLVDTGELFF	TGTGCCAGCAGCTGGTTGGTAGACACCGGGGAGCTGTTTTTT
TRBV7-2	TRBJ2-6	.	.	CASSVQIQSGANVLTF	TGTGCCAGCAGCGTTCAAATTCAATCTGGGGCCAACGTCCTGACTTTC
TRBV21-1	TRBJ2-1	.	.	CASSPDWDRDYNEQFF	TGTGCCAGCAGCCCGGACTGGGACAGGGACTACAATGAGCAGTTCTTC
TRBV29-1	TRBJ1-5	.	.	CSVEMQGTGNQPQHF	TGCAGCGTTGAAATGCAGGGGACGGGCAATCAGCCCCAGCATTTT
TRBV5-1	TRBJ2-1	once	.	CASSLAQGGDNEQFF	TGCGCCAGCAGCTTGGCACAGGGAGGTGACAATGAGCAGTTCTTC
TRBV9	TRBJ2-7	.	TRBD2	CASSVEGSGRVQYF	TGTGCCAGCAGCGTAGAGGGTAGCGGGCGCGTGCAGTACTTC
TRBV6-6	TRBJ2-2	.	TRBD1	CASSYPGQKNTGELFF	TGTGCCAGCAGTTACCCGGGACAGAAGAACACCGGGGAGCTGTTTTTT
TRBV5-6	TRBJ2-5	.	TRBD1	CASSARDSYPQETQYF	TGTGCCAGCAGCGCCCGGGACAGTTATCCTCAAGAGACCCAGTACTTC
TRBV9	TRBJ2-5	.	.	CASSPQIDRAETQYF	TGTGCCAGCAGCCCCCAAATAGATAGAGCAGAGACCCAGTACTTC
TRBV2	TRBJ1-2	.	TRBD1	CASSQQGAFGYTF	TGTGCCAGCAGTCAACAGGGGGCGTTTGGCTACACCTTC
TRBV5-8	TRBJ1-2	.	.	CASRRAPNYGYTF	TGTGCCAGCAGGCGGGCACCGAACTATGGCTACACCTTC
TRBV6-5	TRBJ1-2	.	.	CASSPDWFLVNGYTF	TGTGCCAGCAGTCCGGACTGGTTCTTGGTTAATGGCTACACCTTC
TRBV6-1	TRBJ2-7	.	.	CASNLEVQGGHEQYF	TGTGCCAGCAATCTTGAGGTGCAGGGTGGCCACGAGCAGTACTTC
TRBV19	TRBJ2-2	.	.	CASSKLAATGELFF	TGTGCCAGTAGTAAGCTAGCAGCCACCGGGGAGCTGTTTTTT
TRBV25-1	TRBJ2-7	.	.	CASRAKGTKYEQYF	TGTGCCAGCAGGGCGAAAGGGACAAAATACGAGCAGTACTTC
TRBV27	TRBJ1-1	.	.	CASSLKGLLGPTEAFF	TGTGCCAGCAGTTTAAAGGGACTCTTGGGGCCCACTGAAGCTTTCTTT
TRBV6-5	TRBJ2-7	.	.	CASSYTRGEYEQYF	TGTGCCAGCAGTTACACTCGAGGAGAATACGAGCAGTACTTC
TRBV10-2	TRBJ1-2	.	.	CATNLENYGYTF	TGCGCCACTAATCTAGAAAACTATGGCTACACCTTC
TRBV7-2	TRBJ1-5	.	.	CASSIQDQPQHF	TGTGCCAGCAGTATACAGGATCAGCCCCAGCATTTT
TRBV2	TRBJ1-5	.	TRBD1	CASSEGTGGNQPQHF	TGTGCCAGCAGTGAAGGGACAGGGGGCAATCAGCCCCAGCATTTT
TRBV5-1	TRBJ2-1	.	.	CASSLYDAAYNEQFF	TGCGCCAGCAGCTTGTACGACGCAGCCTACAATGAGCAGTTCTTC
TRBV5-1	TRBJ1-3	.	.	CASSPAASSGNTIYF	TGCGCCAGCAGCCCTGCGGCTAGCTCTGGAAACACCATATATTTT
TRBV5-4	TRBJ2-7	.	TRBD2	CASSLTSGTYEQYF	TGTGCCAGCAGTCTGACTAGCGGGACCTACGAGCAGTACTTC
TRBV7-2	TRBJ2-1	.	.	CASSGFGEQFF	TGTGCCAGCAGCGGCTTTGGTGAGCAGTTCTTC
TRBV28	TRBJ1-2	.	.	CASSKYGYTF	TGTGCCAGCAGCAAATATGGCTACACCTTC
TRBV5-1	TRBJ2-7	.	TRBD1	CASSLGQGWYEQYF	TGCGCCAGCAGCTTGGGACAGGGGTGGTACGAGCAGTACTTC
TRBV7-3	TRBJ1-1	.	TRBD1	CASSLQGGNTEAFF	TGTGCCAGCAGCTTACAGGGGGGAAACACTGAAGCTTTCTTT
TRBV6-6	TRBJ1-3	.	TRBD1	CASSPRTGATIYF	TGTGCCAGCAGCCCCCGGACAGGGGCAACCATATATTTT
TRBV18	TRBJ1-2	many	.	CASSPPPAGSYGYTF	TGTGCCAGCTCACCACCCCCAGCAGGAAGCTATGGCTACACCTTC
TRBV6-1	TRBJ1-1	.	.	CASSDTGNTEAFF	TGTGCCAGCAGTGATACAGGGAACACTGAAGCTTTCTTT
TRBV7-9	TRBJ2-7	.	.	CASSFVGGAGDEQYF	TGTGCCAGCAGCTTCGTAGGGGGGGCTGGAGACGAGCAGTACTTC
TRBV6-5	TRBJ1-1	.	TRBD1	CASSNARGIGTEAFF	TGTGCCAGCTCTAATGCCAGGGGGATAGGCACTGAAGCTTTCTTT
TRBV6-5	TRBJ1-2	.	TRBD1	CASRRTGGYDYGYTF	TGTGCCAGCAGGCGGACAGGGGGGTACGACTATGGCTACACCTTC
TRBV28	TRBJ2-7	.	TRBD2	CASRQAGESYEQYF	TGTGCCAGCCGACAAGCGGGGGAGTCCTACGAGCAGTACTTC
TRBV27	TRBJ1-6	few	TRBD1	CASSLDRGNSPLHF	TGTGCCAGCAGTTTGGACAGGGGGAATTCACCCCTCCACTTT
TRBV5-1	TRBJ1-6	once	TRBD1	CASSWGQSMGYNSPLHF	TGCGCCAGCAGCTGGGGACAGTCTATGGGATATAATTCACCCCTCCACTTT
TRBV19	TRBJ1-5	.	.	CASTPLGGGNQPQHF	TGTGCCAGTACCCCCCTTGGGGGCGGCAATCAGCCCCAGCATTTT
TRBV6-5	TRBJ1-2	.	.	CASSFRGGFHYGYTF	TGTGCCAGCAGCTTTCGAGGGGGTTTCCACTATGGCTACACCTTC
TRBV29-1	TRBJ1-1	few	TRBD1	CSAGRGQGTGTEAFF	TGCAGCGCCGGACGGGGACAGGGAACGGGCACTGAAGCTTTCTTT
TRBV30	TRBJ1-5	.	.	CAWSSQNQPQHF	TGTGCCTGGAGTTCCCAGAATCAGCCCCAGCATTTT
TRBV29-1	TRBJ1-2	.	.	CSVELGPYGYTF	TGCAGCGTTGAATTGGGACCGTATGGCTACACCTTC
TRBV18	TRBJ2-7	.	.	CASSPPIAVDSYEQYF	TGTGCCAGCTCACCACCGATAGCGGTTGACTCCTACGAGCAGTACTTC
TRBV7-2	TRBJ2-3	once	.	CASSLSFTDTQYF	TGTGCCAGCAGCTTATCTTTCACAGATACGCAGTATTTT
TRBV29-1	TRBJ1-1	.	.	CSVETPGTMNTEAFF	TGCAGCGTTGAAACCCCCGGGACAATGAACACTGAAGCTTTCTTT
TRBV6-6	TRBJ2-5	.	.	CASRRSVVETQYF	TGTGCCAGCAGACGGTCCGTCGTGGAGACCCAGTACTTC